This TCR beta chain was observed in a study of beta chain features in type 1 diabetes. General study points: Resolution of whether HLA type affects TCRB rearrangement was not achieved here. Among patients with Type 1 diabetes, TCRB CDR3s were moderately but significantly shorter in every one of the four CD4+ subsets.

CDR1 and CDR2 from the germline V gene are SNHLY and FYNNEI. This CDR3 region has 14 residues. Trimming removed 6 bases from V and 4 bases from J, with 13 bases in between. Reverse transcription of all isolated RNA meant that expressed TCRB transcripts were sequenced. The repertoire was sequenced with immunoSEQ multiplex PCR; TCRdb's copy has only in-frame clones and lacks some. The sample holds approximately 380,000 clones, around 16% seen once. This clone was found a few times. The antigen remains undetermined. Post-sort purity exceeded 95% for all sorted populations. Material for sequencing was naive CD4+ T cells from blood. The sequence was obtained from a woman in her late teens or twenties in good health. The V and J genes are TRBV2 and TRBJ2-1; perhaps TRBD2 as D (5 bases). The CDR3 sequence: CASRGDSRYNEQFF. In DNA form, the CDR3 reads TGTGCCAGCAGGGGAGACTCGAGATACAATGAGCAGTTCTTC. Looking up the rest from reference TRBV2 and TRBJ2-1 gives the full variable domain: EPEVTQTPSHQVTQMGQEVILRCVPISNHLYFYWYRQILGQKVEFLVSFYNNEISEKSEIFDDQFSVERPDGSNFTLKIRSTKLEDSAMYFCASRGDSRYNEQFFGPGTRLTVL.